This T cell receptor (beta chain) was documented in a study of T cells after yellow fever vaccination. Study results and caveats: Researchers cautioned that FACS-sorted repertoires could harbor abundant clonotypes contaminating from the bulk population. Re-detected after boosting: most primary clones, 96% of CD4 and about 89% of CD8.

TCRdb reprocessed the 5' RACE reads via MiXCR and lists one record per CDR3 protein. Here the sample spans over 100,000 distinct CDR3 sequences, roughly 8.9% being singletons. Trimming left V 8 bases short and J 1 base short, with 8 bases between. Per the germline V gene, CDR1 is MNHEY and CDR2 is SVGAGI. This CDR3 spans 12 amino acids. This clonotype was found many times. Its antigen remains unidentified. V usage is TRBV6-5 and J usage is TRBJ2-5, with D possibly matching TRBD1 (5 bases). The source of this sequence is a man aged 25-45 years who received the YFV17D yellow fever vaccine. This material consisted of CD8+ T cells sorted from PBMCs, taken 45 days after the yellow fever booster vaccination. The CDR3 sequence: CASSRVQETQYF. CDR3 coding DNA: TGTGCCAGCTCCAGGGTCCAAGAGACCCAGTACTTC.